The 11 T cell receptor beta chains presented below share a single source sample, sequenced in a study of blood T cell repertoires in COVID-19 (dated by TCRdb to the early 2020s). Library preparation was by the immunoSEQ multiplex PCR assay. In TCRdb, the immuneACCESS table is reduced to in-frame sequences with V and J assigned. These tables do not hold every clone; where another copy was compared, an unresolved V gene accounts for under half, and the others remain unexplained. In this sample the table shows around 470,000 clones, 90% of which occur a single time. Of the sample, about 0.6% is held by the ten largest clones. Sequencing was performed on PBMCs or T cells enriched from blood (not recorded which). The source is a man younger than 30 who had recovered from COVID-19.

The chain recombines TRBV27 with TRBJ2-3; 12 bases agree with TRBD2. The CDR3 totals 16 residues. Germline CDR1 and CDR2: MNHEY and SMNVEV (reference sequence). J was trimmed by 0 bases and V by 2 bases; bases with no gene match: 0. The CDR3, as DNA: TGTGCCAGCAGTTTAACTAGCGGGGGGAGCACAGATACGCAGTATTTT. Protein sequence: CASSLTSGGSTDTQYF.

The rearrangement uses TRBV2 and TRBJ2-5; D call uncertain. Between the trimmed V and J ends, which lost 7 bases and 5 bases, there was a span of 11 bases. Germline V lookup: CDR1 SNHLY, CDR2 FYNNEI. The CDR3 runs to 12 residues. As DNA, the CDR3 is TGTGCCAGCACATTACGCCGGGAGACCCAGTACTTC. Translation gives CASTLRRETQYF.

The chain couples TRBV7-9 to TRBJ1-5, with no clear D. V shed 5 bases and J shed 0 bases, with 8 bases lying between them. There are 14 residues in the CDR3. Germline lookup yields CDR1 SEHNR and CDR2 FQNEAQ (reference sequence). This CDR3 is CASSQDISNQPQHF. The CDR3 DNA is TGTGCCAGCAGCCAAGACATTAGCAATCAGCCCCAGCATTTT.

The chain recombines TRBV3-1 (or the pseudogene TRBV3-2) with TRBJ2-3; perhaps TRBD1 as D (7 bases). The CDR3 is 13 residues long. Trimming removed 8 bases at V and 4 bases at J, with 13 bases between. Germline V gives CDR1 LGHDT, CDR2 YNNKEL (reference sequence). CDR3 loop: CASAGQGADTQYF. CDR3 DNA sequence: TGTGCCAGCGCGGGGCAGGGGGCAGATACGCAGTATTTT.

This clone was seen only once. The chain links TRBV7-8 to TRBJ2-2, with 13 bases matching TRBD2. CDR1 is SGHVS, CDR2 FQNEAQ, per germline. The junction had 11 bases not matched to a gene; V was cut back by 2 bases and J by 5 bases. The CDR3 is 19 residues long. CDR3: CASSLRGRTSGRDTGELFF. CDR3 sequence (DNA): TGTGCCAGCAGCTTAAGGGGCAGGACTAGCGGGAGAGATACCGGGGAGCTGTTTTTT. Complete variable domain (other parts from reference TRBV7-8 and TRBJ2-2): GAGVSQSPRYKVAKRGQDVALRCDPISGHVSLFWYQQALGQGPEFLTYFQNEAQLDKSGLPSDRFFAERPEGSVSTLKIQRTQQEDSAVYLCASSLRGRTSGRDTGELFFGEGSRLTVL.

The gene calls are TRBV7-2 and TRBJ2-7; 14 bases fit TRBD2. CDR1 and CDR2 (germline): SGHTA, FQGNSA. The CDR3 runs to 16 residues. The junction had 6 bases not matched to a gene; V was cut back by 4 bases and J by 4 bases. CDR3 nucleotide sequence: TGTGCCAGCAGCTCGGGACTAGCGGGAGTTTATTACGAGCAGTACTTC. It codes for CASSSGLAGVYYEQYF.

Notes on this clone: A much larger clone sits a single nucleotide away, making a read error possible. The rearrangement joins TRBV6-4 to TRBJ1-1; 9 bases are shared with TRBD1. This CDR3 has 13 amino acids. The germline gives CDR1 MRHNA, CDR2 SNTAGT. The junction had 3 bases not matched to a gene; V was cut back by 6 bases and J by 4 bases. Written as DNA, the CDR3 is TGTGCCAGCAGCCTGACAGGGGGCACTGAAGCTTTCTTT. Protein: CASSLTGGTEAFF.

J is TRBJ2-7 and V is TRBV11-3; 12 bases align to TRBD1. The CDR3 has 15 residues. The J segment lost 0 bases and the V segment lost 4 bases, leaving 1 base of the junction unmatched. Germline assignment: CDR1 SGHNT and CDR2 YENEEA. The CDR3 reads CASSSGQGASYEQYF. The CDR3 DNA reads TGTGCCAGCAGCTCGGGACAGGGGGCCTCCTACGAGCAGTACTTC. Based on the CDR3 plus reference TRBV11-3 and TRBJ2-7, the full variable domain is EAGVVQSPRYKIIEKKQPVAFWCNPISGHNTLYWYLQNLGQGPELLIRYENEEAVDDSQLPKDRFSAERLKGVDSTLKIQPAELGDSAVYLCASSSGQGASYEQYFGPGTRLTVT.

CDR3 protein: CASSLASGTGNTYGYTF. In nucleotides, the CDR3 is TGTGCCAGCAGCTTAGCTTCGGGGACAGGGAACACCTATGGCTACACCTTC. The V and J genes are TRBV7-8 and TRBJ1-2; 9 bases line up with TRBD1. Germline V gives CDR1 SGHVS, CDR2 FQNEAQ. V was clipped by 0 bases and J by 4 bases; unmatched bases: 9. There are 17 residues in the CDR3.

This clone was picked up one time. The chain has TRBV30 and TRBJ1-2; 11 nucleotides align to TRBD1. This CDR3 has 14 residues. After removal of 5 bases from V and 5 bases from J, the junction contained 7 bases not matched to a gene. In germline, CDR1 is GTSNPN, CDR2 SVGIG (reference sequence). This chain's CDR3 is CAWRDRGMRYGYTF. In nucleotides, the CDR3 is TGTGCCTGGCGGGACAGGGGGATGCGTTATGGCTACACCTTC.

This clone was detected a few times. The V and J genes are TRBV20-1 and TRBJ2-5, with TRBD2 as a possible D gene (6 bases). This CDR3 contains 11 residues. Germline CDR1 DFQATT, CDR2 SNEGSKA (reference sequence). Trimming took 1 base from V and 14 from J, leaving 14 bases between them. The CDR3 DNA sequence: TGCAGTGCTAGAGCTCCGGGACTGGCTTACTTC. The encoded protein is CSARAPGLAYF.